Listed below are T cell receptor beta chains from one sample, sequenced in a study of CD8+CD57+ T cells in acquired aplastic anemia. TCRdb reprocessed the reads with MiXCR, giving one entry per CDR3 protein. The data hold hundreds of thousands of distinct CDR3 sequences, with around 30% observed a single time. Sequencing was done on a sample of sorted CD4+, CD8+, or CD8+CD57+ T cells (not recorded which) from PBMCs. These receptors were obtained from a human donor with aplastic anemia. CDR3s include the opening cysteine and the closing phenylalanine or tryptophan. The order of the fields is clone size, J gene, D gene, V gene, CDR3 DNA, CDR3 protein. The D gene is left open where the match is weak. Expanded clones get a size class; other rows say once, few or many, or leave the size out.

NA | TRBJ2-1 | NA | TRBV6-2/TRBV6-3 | TGTGCCAGCAGTTACAGGGGCAACAATGAGCAGTTCTTC | CASSYRGNNEQFF
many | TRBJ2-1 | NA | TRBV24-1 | TGTGCCACCAGTTCGGGGCGGAGCTCCTACAATGAGCAGTTCTTC | CATSSGRSSYNEQFF
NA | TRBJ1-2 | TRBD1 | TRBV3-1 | TGTGCCAGCAGCCAAGAAGGGACAGGGGGTGGCTACACCTTC | CASSQEGTGGGYTF
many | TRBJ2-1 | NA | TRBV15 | TGTGCCACCAGCCCACAGCTGCAAGGCAATGAGCAGTTCTTC | CATSPQLQGNEQFF
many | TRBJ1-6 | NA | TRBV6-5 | TGTGCCAGCAGTACCCGAGGGACTGCGAATTCACCCCTCCACTTT | CASSTRGTANSPLHF
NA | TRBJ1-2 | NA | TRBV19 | TGTGCCAGTATACCTCGGCAGACAATTAACTATGGCTACACCTTC | CASIPRQTINYGYTF
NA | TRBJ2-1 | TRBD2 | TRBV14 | TGTGCCAGCAGCAGAGCGGGGCGATTGAATGAGCAGTTCTTC | CASSRAGRLNEQFF
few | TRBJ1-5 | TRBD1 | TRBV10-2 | TGCGCCAGCAGTGGGGTTGACAGGGCTCAGCCCCAGCATTTT | CASSGVDRAQPQHF
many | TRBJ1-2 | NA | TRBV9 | TGTGCCAGCAGCGAGACCCACAACAGGGACACAAACTATGGCTACACCTTC | CASSETHNRDTNYGYTF
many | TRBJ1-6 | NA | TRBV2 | TGTGCCAGCAGCCCCCCAGAGGGGAGGGGATCACCCCTCCACTTT | CASSPPEGRGSPLHF
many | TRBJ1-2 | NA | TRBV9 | TGTGCCAGCAGCGTAGACTTCAGGACAGCTCCCTATGGCTACACCTTC | CASSVDFRTAPYGYTF
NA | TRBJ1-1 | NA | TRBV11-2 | TGTGCCAGCAGCTTTCTACGTGGCATACAGAGGAACACTGAAGCTTTCTTT | CASSFLRGIQRNTEAFF
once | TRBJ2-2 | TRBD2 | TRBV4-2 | TGTGCCAGCAGCCAAAGCGGGCGGGAGGGATCCGGGGAGCTGTTTTTT | CASSQSGREGSGELFF
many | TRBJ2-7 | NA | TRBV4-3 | TGCGCCAGCAGCCAAGATGGCCGGTCCTACGAGCAGTACTTC | CASSQDGRSYEQYF
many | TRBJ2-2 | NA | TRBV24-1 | TGTGCCACCAGTGATACAGGCCTAACCGGGGAGCTGTTTTTT | CATSDTGLTGELFF
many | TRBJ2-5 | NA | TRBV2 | TGTGCCAGCGGAGTAGGCTTCCAAGAGACCCAGTACTTC | CASGVGFQETQYF
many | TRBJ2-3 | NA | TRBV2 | TGTGCCAGCAGTGCAAGCTCAGATACGCAGTATTTT | CASSASSDTQYF
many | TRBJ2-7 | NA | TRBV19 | TGTGCCAGTAGTCCCTGGGACTCCGGAAACGAGCAGTACTTC | CASSPWDSGNEQYF
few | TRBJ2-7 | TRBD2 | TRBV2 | TGTGCCAGCAGCCCTAGCGGGAGGGCCAGCGACGAGCAGTACTTC | CASSPSGRASDEQYF
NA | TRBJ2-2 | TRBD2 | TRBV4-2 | TGTGCCAGCAGCCTCTTACGAGAGGGAGGGACTAGATCGGGCGGGGAGCTGTTTTTT | CASSLLREGGTRSGGELFF
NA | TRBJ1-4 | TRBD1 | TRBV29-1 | TGCAGCGCGTATGGACAGGGGGATGAAAAACTGTTTTTT | CSAYGQGDEKLFF
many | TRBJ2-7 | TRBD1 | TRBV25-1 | TGTGCCAGCAGTATTCACGGGACAGGAGGCGAGCAGTACTTC | CASSIHGTGGEQYF
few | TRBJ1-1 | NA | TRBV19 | TGTGCCAGTAGCCGCGATTGGGGCTTGAACACTGAAGCTTTCTTT | CASSRDWGLNTEAFF
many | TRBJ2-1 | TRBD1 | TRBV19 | TGTGCCAGTACAGGCAACAGGGGGCGTGAGCAGTTCTTC | CASTGNRGREQFF